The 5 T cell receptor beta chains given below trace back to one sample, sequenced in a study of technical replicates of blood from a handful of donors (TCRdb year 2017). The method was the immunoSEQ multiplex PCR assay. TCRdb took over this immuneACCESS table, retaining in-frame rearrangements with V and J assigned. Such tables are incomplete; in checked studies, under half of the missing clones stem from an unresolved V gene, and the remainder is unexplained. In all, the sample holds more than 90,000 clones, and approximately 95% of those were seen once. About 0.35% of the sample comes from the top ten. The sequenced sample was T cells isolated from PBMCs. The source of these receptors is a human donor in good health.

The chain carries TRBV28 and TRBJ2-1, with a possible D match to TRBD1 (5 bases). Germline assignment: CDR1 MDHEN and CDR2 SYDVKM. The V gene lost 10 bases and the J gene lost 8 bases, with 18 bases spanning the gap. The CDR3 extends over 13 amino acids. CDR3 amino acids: CATRGPSIYEQFF. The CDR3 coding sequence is TGTGCCACTAGGGGCCCGTCCATCTATGAGCAGTTCTTC. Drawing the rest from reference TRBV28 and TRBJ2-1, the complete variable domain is DVKVTQSSRYLVKRTGEKVFLECVQDMDHENMFWYRQDPGLGLRLIYFSYDVKMKEKGDIPEGYSVSREKKERFSLILESASTNQTSMYLCATRGPSIYEQFFGPGTRLTVL.

The DNA for the CDR3 is TGTGCCAGCAGCTTCGGGACAGGGAGAGATACGCAGTATTTT. It is translated as CASSFGTGRDTQYF. The chain combines TRBV5-4 with TRBJ2-3, with TRBD1 identical over 9 bases. CDR1 is SGHNT, CDR2 YYREEE, per germline (reference sequence). CDR3 length: 14 residues. The ends lost 2 bases at V and 5 bases at J; junction bases unmatched: 3.

CDR3 DNA: TGTGCCAGCAGCCAAAGCCGGGACAGGTGGACCTACGAGCAGTACTTC. Its translation: CASSQSRDRWTYEQYF. The gene calls are TRBV7-2 and TRBJ2-7; 8 nucleotides agree with TRBD1. The length of the CDR3 is 16 residues. Germline V gene data show CDR1 as SGHTA and CDR2 as FQGNSA. V lost 5 bases, J lost 2 bases, and 11 bases stayed unmatched.

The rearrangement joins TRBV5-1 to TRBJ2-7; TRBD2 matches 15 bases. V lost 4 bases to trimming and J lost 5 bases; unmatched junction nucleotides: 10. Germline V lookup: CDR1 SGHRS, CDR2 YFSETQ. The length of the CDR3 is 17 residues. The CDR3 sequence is CASSRGLAGGIGDEQYF. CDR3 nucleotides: TGCGCCAGCAGCCGGGGACTAGCGGGAGGTATAGGCGACGAGCAGTACTTC.

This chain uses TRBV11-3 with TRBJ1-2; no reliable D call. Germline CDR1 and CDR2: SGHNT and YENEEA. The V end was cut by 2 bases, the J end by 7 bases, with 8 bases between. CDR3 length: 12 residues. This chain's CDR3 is CASSLTQVGYTF. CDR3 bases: TGTGCCAGCAGCTTAACTCAGGTTGGCTACACCTTC.